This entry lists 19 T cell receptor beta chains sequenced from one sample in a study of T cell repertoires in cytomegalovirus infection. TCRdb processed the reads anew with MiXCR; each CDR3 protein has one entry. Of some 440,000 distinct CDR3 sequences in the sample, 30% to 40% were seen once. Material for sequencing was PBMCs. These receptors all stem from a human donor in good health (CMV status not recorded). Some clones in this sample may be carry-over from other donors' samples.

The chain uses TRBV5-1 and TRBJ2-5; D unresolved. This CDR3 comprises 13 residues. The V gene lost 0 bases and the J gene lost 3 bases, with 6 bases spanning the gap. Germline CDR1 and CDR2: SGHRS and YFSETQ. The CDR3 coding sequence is TGCGCCAGCAGCTTGGACGGAGAAGAGACCCAGTACTTC. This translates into CASSLDGEETQYF.

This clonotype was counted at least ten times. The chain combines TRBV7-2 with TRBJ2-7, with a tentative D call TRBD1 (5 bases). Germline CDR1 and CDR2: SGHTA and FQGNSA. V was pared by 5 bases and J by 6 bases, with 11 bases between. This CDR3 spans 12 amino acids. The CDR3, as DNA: TGTGCCAGCAGCCATGGGGCCTCCGAGCAGTACTTC. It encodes CASSHGASEQYF.

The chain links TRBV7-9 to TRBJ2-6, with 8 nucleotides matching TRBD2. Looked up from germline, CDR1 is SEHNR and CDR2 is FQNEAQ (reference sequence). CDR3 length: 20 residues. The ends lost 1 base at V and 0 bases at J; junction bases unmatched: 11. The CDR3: CASSLEGVAGISSGANVLTF. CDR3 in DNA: TGTGCCAGCAGCTTAGAGGGGGTAGCGGGGATCTCCTCTGGGGCCAACGTCCTGACTTTC.

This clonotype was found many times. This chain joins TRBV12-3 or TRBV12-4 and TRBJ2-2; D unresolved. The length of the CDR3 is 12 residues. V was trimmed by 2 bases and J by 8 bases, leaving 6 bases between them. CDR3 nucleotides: TGTGCCAGCAGTTTAATGGGTGGGGAGCTGTTTTTT. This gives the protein CASSLMGGELFF.

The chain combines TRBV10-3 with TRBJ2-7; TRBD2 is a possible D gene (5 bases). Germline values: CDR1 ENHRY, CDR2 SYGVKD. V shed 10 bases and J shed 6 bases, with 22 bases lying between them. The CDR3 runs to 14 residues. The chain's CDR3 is CARTGCGEPSEQYF. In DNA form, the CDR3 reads TGTGCCAGAACGGGATGCGGTGAACCATCCGAGCAGTACTTC.

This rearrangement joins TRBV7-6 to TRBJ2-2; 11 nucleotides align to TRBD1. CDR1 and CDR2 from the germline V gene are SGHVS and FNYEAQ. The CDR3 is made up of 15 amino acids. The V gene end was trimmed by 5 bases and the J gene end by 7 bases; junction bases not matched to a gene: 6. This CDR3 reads CASSIRTGGNGELFF. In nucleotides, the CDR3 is TGTGCCAGCAGCATCAGGACAGGGGGCAACGGGGAGCTGTTTTTT. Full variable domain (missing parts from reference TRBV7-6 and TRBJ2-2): GAGVSQSPRYKVTKRGQDVALRCDPISGHVSLYWYRQALGQGPEFLTYFNYEAQQDKSGLPNDRFSAERPEGSISTLTIQRTEQRDSAMYRCASSIRTGGNGELFFGEGSRLTVL.

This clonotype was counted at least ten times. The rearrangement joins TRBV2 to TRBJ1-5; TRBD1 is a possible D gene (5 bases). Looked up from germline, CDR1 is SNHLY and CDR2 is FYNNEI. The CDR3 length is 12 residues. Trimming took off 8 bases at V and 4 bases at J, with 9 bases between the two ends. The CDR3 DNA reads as TGTGCCAGCGGGGGGGAAAATCAGCCCCAGCATTTT. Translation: CASGGENQPQHF.

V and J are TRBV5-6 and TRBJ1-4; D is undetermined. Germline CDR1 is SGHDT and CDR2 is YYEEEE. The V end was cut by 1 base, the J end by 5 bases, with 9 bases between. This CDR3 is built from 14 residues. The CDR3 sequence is CASSLLSPNEKLFF. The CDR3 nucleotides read TGTGCCAGCAGCTTGTTGTCTCCGAATGAAAAACTGTTTTTT.

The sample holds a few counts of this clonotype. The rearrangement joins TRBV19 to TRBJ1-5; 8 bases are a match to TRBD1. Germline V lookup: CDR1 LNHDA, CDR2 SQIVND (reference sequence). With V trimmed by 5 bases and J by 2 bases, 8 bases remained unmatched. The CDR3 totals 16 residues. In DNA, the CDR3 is TGTGCCAGTAGTCCCCAGGGGGCAGAAGGCAATCAGCCCCAGCATTTT. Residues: CASSPQGAEGNQPQHF.

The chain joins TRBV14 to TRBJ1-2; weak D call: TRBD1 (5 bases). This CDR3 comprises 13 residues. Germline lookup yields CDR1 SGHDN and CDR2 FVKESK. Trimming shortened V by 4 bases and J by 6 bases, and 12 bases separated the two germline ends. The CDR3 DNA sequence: TGTGCCAGCAGCCTGATAAGGGGCCATGGCTACACCTTC. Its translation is CASSLIRGHGYTF.

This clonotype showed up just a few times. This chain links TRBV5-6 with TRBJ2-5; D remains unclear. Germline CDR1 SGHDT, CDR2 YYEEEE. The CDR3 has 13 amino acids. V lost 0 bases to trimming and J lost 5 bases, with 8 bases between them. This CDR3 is CASSLANGETQYF. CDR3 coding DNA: TGTGCCAGCAGCTTGGCCAATGGGGAGACCCAGTACTTC.

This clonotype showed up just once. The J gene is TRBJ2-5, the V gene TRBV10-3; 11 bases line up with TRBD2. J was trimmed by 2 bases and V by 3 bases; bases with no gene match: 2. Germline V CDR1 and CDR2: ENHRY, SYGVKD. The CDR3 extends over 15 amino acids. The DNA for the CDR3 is TGTGCCATCAGTGATACTAGCGGGGGTCAAGAGACCCAGTACTTC. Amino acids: CAISDTSGGQETQYF.

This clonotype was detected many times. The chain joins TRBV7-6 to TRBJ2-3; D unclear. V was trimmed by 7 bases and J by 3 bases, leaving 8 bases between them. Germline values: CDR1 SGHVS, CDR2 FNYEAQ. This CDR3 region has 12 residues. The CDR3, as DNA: TGTGCCAGCACCCCCGGGACAGATACGCAGTATTTT. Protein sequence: CASTPGTDTQYF.

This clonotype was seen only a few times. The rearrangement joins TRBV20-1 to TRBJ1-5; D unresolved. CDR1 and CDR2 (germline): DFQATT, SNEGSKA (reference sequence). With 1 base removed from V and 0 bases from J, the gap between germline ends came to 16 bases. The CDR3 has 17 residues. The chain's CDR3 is CSARGGGRIYSNQPQHF. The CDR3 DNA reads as TGCAGTGCTAGAGGTGGAGGACGGATTTATAGCAATCAGCCCCAGCATTTT.

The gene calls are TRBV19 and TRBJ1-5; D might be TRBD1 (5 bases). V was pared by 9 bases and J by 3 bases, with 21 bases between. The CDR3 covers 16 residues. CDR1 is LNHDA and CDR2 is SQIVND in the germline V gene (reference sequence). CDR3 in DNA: TGTGCCAGCGAGATATTGCGGCAGGGTAACAATCAGCCCCAGCATTTT. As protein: CASEILRQGNNQPQHF. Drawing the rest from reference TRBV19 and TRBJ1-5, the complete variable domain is DGGITQSPKYLFRKEGQNVTLSCEQNLNHDAMYWYRQDPGQGLRLIYYSQIVNDFQKGDIAEGYSVSREKKESFPLTVTSAQKNPTAFYLCASEILRQGNNQPQHFGDGTRLSIL.

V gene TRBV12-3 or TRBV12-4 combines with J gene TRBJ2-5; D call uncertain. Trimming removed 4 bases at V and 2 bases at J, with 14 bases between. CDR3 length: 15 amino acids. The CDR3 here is CASSSTGPGQETQYF. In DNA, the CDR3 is TGTGCCAGCAGTTCTACCGGACCCGGACAAGAGACCCAGTACTTC.

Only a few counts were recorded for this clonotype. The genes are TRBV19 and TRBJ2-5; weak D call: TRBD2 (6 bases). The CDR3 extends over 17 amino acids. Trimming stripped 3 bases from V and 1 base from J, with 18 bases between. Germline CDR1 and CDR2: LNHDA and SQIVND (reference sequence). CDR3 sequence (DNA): TGTGCCAGTAGTATCGGGAGAACTAGACCGGCCCAAGAGACCCAGTACTTC. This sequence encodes CASSIGRTRPAQETQYF.

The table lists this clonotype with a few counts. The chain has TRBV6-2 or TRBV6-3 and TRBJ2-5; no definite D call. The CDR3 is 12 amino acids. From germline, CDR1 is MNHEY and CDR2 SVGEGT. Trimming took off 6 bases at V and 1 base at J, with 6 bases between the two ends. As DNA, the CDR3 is TGTGCCAGCAGCTGGACCCAAGAGACCCAGTACTTC. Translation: CASSWTQETQYF.

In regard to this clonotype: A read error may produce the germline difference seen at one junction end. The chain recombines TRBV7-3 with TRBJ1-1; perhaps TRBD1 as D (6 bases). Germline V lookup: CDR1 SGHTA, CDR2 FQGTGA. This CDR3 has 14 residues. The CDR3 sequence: CASSLGGDGAESVF. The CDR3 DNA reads TGTGCCAGCAGCCTGGGGGGCGACGGGGCTGAATCTGTCTTT. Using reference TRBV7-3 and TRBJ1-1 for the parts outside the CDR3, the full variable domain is GAGVSQTPSNKVTEKGKYVELRCDPISGHTALYWYRQSLGQGPEFLIYFQGTGAADDSGLPNDRFFAVRPEGSVSTLKIQRTERGDSAVYLCASSLGGDGAESVFGQGTRLTVV.